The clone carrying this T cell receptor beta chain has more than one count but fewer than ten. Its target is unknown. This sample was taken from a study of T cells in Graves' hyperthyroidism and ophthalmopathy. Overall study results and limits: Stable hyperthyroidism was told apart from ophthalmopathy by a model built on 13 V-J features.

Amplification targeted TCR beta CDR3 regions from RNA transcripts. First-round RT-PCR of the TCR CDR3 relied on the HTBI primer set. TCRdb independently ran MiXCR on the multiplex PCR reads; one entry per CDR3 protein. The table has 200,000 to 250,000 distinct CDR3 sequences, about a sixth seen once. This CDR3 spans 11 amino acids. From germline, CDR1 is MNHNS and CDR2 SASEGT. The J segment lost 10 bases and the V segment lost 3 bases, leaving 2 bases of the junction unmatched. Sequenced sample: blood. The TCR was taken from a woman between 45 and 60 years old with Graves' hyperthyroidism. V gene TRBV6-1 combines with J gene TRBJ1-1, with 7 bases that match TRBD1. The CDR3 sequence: CASSDTGVAFF. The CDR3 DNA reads TGTGCCAGCAGTGATACAGGGGTAGCTTTCTTT.